These 10 T cell receptor beta chains came from one sample sequenced in a study of glioma-infiltrating T cells. TCR alpha and beta CDR3 regions were amplified from RNA using iRepertoire nested multiplex PCR. TCRdb processed the multiplex PCR reads anew with MiXCR; each CDR3 protein has one entry. Of around 350,000 distinct CDR3 sequences listed, around 38% are singletons. The sample taken for sequencing was glioma tissue, nonneoplastic brain tissue, or PBMCs (not recorded which). The receptors come from a human donor with low-grade glioma or glioblastoma, undergoing nonglioma brain surgery, or in good health (not recorded which).

The chain employs TRBV5-1 and TRBJ2-3; unclear D gene. Germline V gene data show CDR1 as SGHRS and CDR2 as YFSETQ. The V gene lost 4 bases and the J gene lost 7 bases, with 7 bases spanning the gap. The CDR3 length is 11 residues. CDR3 sequence reads: CASSLEYTQYF. DNA for the CDR3: TGCGCCAGCAGCCTGGAGTATACGCAGTATTTT. Variable domain in full (rest from reference TRBV5-1 and TRBJ2-3): KAGVTQTPRYLIKTRGQQVTLSCSPISGHRSVSWYQQTPGQGLQFLFEYFSETQRNKGNFPGRFSGRQFSNSRSEMNVSTLELGDSALYLCASSLEYTQYFGPGTRLTVL.

The rearrangement uses TRBV28 and TRBJ2-7; 7 bases agree with TRBD1. J was trimmed by 5 bases and V by 2 bases; bases with no gene match: 6. CDR3 length equals 14 residues. Per the germline V gene, CDR1 is MDHEN and CDR2 is SYDVKM. This CDR3 reads CASSLRTGDHEQYF. DNA of the CDR3: TGTGCCAGCAGTTTACGCACAGGGGACCACGAGCAGTACTTC.

The chain uses TRBV7-2 and TRBJ1-1; TRBD1 might be the D (5 bases). Per germline, CDR1 SGHTA and CDR2 FQGNSA. The CDR3 extends over 14 amino acids. V lost 0 bases and J 3 bases, leaving 8 bases between the germline ends. The CDR3 sequence is CASSLARGDTEAFF. The CDR3, as DNA: TGTGCCAGCAGCTTAGCCCGGGGGGACACTGAAGCTTTCTTT.

The J gene is TRBJ2-3, the V gene TRBV11-2; 8 bases match TRBD2. This CDR3 comprises 14 residues. V shed 7 bases, J shed 7 bases, and the junction held 10 bases outside the gene matches. Germline CDR1 SGHAT, CDR2 FQNNGV. CDR3 amino acids: CASTHAGGKNTQYF. The CDR3, as DNA: TGTGCCAGCACCCACGCGGGGGGCAAGAATACGCAGTATTTT.

V usage is TRBV28 and J usage is TRBJ2-5, with a possible D match to TRBD2 (6 bases). Germline-derived CDR1 and CDR2 are MDHEN and SYDVKM. Trimming pared 3 bases from V and 2 bases from J, leaving 16 bases between. The CDR3 consists of 16 residues. CDR3: CASSFTSGSKQETQYF. The CDR3 coding sequence is TGTGCCAGCAGTTTCACGAGCGGGTCGAAACAAGAGACCCAGTACTTC.

A word on this clonotype: A read error may explain this, as a much larger clone is one base away. This sequence joins TRBV15 and TRBJ2-5, with 7 bases that match TRBD2. The CDR3 has 15 residues. CDR1 LNHNV and CDR2 YYDKDF come from the germline V gene (reference sequence). The CDR3 spells CATSIPGLDQETLYF. In nucleotides, the CDR3 is TGTGCCACCAGCATCCCCGGACTAGACCAAGAGACCCTGTACTTC.

V usage is TRBV20-1 and J usage is TRBJ2-1; 15 bases match TRBD2. Germline V CDR1 and CDR2: DFQATT, SNEGSKA (reference sequence). The CDR3 has 18 residues. Unmatched junction bases numbered 9, after V lost 2 bases and J lost 4 bases. This CDR3 is CSARSRTSGRAAYNEQFF. In DNA, the CDR3 is TGCAGTGCTAGATCTCGGACTAGCGGGAGGGCAGCGTACAATGAGCAGTTCTTC.

In this sample, this clonotype turned up a few times. This chain joins TRBV4-1 and TRBJ2-7; 12 bases match TRBD2. Germline V gene lookup returns CDR1 MGHRA and CDR2 YSYEKL. The CDR3 extends over 13 amino acids. V shed 4 bases, J shed 5 bases, and the junction held 0 bases outside the gene matches. The CDR3 DNA reads TGCGCCAGCAGCCGACTAGCGGGAGACGAGCAGTACTTC. It translates to CASSRLAGDEQYF.

As concerns this clonotype: This clone may be a read error of a much larger clone one base away. This chain links TRBV6-2 or TRBV6-3 with TRBJ1-1; no clear D. V lost 6 bases and J lost 0, with 11 bases in between. CDR1 MNHEY and CDR2 SVGEGT come from the germline V gene. This CDR3 is built from 14 residues. CDR3 residues: CASSPTWMNTEAFF. As DNA, the CDR3 is TGTGCCAGCAGCCCTACGTGGATGAACACTGAAGCTTTCTTT.

The chain carries TRBV4-1 and TRBJ2-1; D unclear. Germline V lookup: CDR1 MGHRA, CDR2 YSYEKL. V lost 0 bases to trimming and J lost 0 bases, with 12 bases between them. The CDR3 is made up of 17 amino acids. The CDR3 region is CASSQDSARFSYNEQFF. CDR3 coding DNA: TGCGCCAGCAGCCAAGATTCAGCGAGATTCTCCTACAATGAGCAGTTCTTC.